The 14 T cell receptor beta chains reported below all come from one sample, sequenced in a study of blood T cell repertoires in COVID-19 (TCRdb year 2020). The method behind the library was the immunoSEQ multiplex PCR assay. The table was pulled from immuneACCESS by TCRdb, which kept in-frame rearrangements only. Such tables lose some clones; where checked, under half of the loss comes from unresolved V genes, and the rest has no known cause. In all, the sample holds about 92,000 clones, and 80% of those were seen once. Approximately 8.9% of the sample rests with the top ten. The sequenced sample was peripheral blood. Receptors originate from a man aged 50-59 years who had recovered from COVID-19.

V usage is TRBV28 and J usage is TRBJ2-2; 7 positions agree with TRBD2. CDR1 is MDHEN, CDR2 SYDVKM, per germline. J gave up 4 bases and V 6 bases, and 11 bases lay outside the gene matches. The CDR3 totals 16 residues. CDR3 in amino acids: CASSPASGGSTGELFF. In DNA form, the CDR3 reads TGTGCCAGCAGCCCGGCGTCCGGGGGGAGCACCGGGGAGCTGTTTTTT.

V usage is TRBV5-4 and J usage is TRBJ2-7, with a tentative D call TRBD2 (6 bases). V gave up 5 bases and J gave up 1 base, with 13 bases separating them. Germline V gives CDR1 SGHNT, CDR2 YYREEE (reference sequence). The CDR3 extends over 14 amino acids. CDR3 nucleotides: TGTGCCAGCAGGGGGGGAAATCCTTCCTACGAGCAGTACTTC. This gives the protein CASRGGNPSYEQYF.

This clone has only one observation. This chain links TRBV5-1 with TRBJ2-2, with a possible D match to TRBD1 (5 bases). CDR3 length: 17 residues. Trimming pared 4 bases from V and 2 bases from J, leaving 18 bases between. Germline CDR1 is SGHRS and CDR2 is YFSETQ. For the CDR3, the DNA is TGCGCCAGCAGCCTTGGACATAGGACAAGTAACACCGGGGAGCTGTTTTTT. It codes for CASSLGHRTSNTGELFF.

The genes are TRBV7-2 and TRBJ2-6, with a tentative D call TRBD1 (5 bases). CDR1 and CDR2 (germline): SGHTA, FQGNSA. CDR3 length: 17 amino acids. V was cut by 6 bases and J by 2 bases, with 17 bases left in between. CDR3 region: CASRWPGSVAGANVLTF. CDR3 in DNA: TGTGCCAGCAGGTGGCCAGGGTCGGTCGCTGGGGCCAACGTCCTGACTTTC.

The CDR3, as DNA: TGTGCCAGCAGCTACGGGACAGGGGTCGTCAGGCGGGAGCGATCGAACACCGGGGAGCTGTTTTTT. The encoded protein is CASSYGTGVVRRERSNTGELFF. This chain links TRBV7-3 with TRBJ2-2, with 10 bases fitting TRBD1. The V gene's germline CDR1 is SGHTA and CDR2 FQGTGA. Losses at the gene ends were 4 bases for V and 0 bases for J; bases not matched to a gene: 20. The CDR3 covers 22 residues.

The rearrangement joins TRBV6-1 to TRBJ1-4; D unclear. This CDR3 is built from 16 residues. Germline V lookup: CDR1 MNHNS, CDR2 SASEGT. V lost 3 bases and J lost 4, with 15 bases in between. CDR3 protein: CASSDAHAPFNEKLFF. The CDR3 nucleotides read TGTGCCAGCAGTGACGCGCATGCCCCCTTTAATGAAAAACTGTTTTTT.

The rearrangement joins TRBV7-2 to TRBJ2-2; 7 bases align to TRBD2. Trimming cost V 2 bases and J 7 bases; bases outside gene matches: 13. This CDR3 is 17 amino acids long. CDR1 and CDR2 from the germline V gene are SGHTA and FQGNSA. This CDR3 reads CASSLRGMGGPHGELFF. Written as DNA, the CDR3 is TGTGCCAGCAGCTTACGAGGGATGGGAGGGCCCCACGGGGAGCTGTTTTTT.

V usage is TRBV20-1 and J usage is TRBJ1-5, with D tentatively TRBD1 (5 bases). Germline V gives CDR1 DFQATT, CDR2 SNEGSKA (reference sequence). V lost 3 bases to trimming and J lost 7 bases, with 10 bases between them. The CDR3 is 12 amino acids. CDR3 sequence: CSASSGEQPQHF. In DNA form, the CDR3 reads TGCAGTGCTAGTTCGGGGGAACAGCCCCAGCATTTT.

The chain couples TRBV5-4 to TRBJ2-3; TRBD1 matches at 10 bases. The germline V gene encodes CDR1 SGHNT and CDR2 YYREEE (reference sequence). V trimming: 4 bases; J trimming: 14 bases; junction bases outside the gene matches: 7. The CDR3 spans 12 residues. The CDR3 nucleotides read TGTGCCAGCAGCGGCCGGGACAGGGGTGTGTATTTT. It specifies CASSGRDRGVYF.

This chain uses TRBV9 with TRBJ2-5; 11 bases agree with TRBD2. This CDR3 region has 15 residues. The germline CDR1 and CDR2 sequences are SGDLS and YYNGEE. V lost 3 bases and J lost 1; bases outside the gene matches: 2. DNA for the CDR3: TGTGCCAGCAGCGCGACTAGCGGGGCCCAAGAGACCCAGTACTTC. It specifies CASSATSGAQETQYF.

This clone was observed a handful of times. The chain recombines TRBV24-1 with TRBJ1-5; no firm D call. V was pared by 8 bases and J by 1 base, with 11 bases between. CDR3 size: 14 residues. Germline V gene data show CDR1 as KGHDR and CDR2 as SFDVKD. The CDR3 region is CATKGSGSNQPQHF. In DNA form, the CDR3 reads TGTGCCACCAAAGGGTCGGGGAGCAATCAGCCCCAGCATTTT.

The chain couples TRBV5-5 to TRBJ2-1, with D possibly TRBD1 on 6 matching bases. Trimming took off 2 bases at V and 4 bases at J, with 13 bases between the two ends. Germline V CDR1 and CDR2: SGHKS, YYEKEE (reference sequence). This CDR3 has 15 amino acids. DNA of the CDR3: TGTGCCAGCAGCTTTTCGGCTACAGGGTACAATGAGCAGTTCTTC. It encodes CASSFSATGYNEQFF.

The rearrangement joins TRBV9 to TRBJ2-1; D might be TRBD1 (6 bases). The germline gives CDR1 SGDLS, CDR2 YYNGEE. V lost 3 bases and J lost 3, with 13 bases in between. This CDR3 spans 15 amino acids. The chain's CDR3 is CASSAHREIYNEQFF. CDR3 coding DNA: TGTGCCAGCAGCGCCCACAGGGAAATCTACAATGAGCAGTTCTTC. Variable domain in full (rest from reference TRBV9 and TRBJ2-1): DSGVTQTPKHLITATGQRVTLRCSPRSGDLSVYWYQQSLDQGLQFLIQYYNGEERAKGNILERFSAQQFPDLHSELNLSSLELGDSALYFCASSAHREIYNEQFFGPGTRLTVL.

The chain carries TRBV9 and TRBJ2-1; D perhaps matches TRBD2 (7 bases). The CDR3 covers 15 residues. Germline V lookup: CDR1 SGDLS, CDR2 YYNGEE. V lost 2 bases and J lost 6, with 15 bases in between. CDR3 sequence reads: CASSVRMGGANEQFF. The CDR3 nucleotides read TGTGCCAGCAGCGTCCGAATGGGGGGGGCCAATGAGCAGTTCTTC.